The 4 T cell receptor beta chains listed next were all sequenced from one sample in a study of early T cells in non-severe SARS-CoV-2 infection. TCRdb recomputed calls from the 5' RACE reads with MiXCR, one row per CDR3 protein. The table lists 45,000 or so distinct CDR3 sequences, approximately 4% of them singletons, with over 3% in the top ten. Sequencing was performed on whole blood. The source of these receptors is an adult who was a healthcare worker with PCR-confirmed SARS-CoV-2 infection or an uninfected control (not recorded which).

The chain has TRBV2 and TRBJ1-1, with a possible D match to TRBD1 (6 bases). CDR1 is SNHLY and CDR2 is FYNNEI in the germline V gene. The V end lost 6 bases, the J end lost 1 base, and 12 bases lay between the germline ends. This CDR3 is built from 14 residues. The CDR3 DNA reads TGTGCCAGCAGAATCAGGGACACGAACACTGAAGCTTTCTTT. This translates into CASRIRDTNTEAFF.

The chain combines TRBV7-9 with TRBJ1-1, with D maybe TRBD1 (6 bases). The CDR3 consists of 16 residues. Trimming left V 4 bases short and J 6 bases short, with 21 bases between. Germline values: CDR1 SEHNR, CDR2 FQNEAQ (reference sequence). The CDR3: CASSSGAGAGVPEAFF. The DNA of the CDR3 is TGTGCCAGCAGCTCCGGAGCGGGGGCAGGGGTCCCTGAAGCTTTCTTT.

V and J are TRBV10-3 and TRBJ1-6, with D unresolved. The CDR3 runs to 11 residues. Trimming pared 10 bases from V and 6 bases from J, leaving 7 bases between. CDR1 ENHRY and CDR2 SYGVKD come from the germline V gene. This CDR3 is CATGSNSPLHF. In DNA, the CDR3 is TGTGCCACGGGGAGTAATTCACCCCTCCACTTT.

There are many counts of this clonotype. The chain uses TRBV20-1 and TRBJ1-5, with TRBD1 matching over 7 bases. V dropped 0 bases and J dropped 7; count of bases not matched to a gene: 9. CDR3 length: 15 amino acids. Germline loops: CDR1 DFQATT, CDR2 SNEGSKA (reference sequence). Written as DNA, the CDR3 is TGCAGTGCTAGAGATTACGACAGGGAAGGACAGCCCCAGCATTTT. It specifies CSARDYDREGQPQHF.